This T cell receptor beta chain is from a study of T cell changes during pregnancy in multiple sclerosis. Generated by immunoSEQ multiplex PCR, the TCRdb table keeps only in-frame clones and is missing some. Here the sample spans 70,000 to 100,000 clones, roughly 93% being singletons. The sequence was collected from a female donor with multiple sclerosis, enrolled in a pregnancy study. This specimen consisted of peripheral blood, obtained in the third trimester of pregnancy.

In DNA form, the CDR3 reads TGTGCCAGCAGCTTCCAAGCGGGAGGAGAGACCCAGTACTTC. It encodes CASSFQAGGETQYF. J is TRBJ2-5 and V is TRBV7-3, with 9 nucleotides matching TRBD2. Germline CDR1 is SGHTA and CDR2 is FQGTGA. The CDR3 is made up of 14 amino acids. With V trimmed by 3 bases and J by 4 bases, 3 bases remained unmatched.